The clone carrying this T cell receptor (beta chain) was observed a handful of times. Its target is not known. These data originate in a study of beta chain features in type 1 diabetes. Notes on the study in general: It was among patients, rather than healthy donors, that naive, central memory and Treg TCRB repertoires appeared more similar. All four CD4+ subsets of Type 1 diabetes patients contained TCRB CDR3s that were moderately but significantly shorter.

Every bit of the isolated RNA underwent reverse transcription, so sequencing read expressed TCRB transcripts. It was found that naive, central memory and regulatory T cell samples averaged around 3.7 million reads. Clones were sequenced by immunoSEQ multiplex PCR, and TCRdb holds only the in-frame ones, with some missing. In the table there are about 260,000 clones, 20% of which are singletons. Each of the CD4+ naive, central memory, regulatory and stem cell-like memory populations was sorted via CD45RO/CCR7/CD25/CD127/CD95/CD27. Purity exceeded 95% in all sorted populations. The CDR3 has 11 amino acids. V was clipped by 5 bases and J by 3 bases, with 7 bases between them. Germline V gives CDR1 DFQATT, CDR2 SNEGSKA (reference sequence).

The chain couples TRBV20-1 to TRBJ2-5, with D possibly being TRBD1 (5 bases). The sequencing sample was made of naive CD4+ T cells from blood. The TCR comes from a woman aged 40 to 55 with type 1 diabetes. CDR3 nucleotides: TGCAGTGCTCCCAGGGAAGAGACCCAGTACTTC. This gives the protein CSAPREETQYF.